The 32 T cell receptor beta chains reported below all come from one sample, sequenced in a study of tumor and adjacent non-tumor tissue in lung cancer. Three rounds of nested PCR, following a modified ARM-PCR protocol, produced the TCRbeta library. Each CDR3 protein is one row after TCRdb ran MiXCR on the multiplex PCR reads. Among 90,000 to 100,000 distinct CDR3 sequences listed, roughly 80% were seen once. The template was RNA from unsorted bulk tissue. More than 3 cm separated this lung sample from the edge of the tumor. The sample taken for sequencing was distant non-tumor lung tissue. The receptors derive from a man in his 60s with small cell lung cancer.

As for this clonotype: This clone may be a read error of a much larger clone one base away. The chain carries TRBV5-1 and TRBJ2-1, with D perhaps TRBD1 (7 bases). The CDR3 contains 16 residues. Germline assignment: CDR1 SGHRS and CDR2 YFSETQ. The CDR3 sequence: CASSRLPQGGYNKQFF. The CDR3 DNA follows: TGCGCCAGCAGCCGGCTCCCGCAGGGGGGTTACAATAAGCAGTTCTTC.

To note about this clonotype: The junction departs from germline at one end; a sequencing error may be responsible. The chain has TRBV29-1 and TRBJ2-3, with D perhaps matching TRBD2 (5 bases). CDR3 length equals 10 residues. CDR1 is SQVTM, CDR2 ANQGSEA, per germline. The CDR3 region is CSVRRNTEYF. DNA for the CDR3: TGCAGCGTGAGGAGGAATACGGAGTATTTT.

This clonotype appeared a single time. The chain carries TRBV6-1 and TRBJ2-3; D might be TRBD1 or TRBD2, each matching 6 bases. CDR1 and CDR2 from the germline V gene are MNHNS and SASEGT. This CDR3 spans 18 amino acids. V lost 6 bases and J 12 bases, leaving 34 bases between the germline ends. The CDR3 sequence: CASSSLGAGLLGTEQQYF. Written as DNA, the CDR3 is TGTGCCAGCAGCTCCCTGGGGGCGGGACTCTTGGGCACGGAGCAACAGTATTTT.

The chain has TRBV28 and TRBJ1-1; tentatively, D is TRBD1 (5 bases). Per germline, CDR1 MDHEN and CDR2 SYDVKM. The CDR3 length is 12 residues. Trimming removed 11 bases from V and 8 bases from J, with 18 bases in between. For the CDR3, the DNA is TGTGCCCGCAACCCCAAGGCAGGGGAAGCTTTCTTT. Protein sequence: CARNPKAGEAFF.

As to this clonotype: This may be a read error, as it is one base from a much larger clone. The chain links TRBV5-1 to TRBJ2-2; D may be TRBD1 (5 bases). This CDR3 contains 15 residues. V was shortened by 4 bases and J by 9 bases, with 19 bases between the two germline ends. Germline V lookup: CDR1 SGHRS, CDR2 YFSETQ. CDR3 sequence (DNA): TGCGCCAGCAGCGAAGATTCGGCGACAGTCCGGGAGCTGTTTTTT. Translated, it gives CASSEDSATVRELFF. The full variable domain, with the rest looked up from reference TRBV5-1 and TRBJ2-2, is KAGVTQTPRYLIKTRGQQVTLSCSPISGHRSVSWYQQTPGQGLQFLFEYFSETQRNKGNFPGRFSGRQFSNSRSEMNVSTLELGDSALYLCASSEDSATVRELFFGEGSRLTVL.

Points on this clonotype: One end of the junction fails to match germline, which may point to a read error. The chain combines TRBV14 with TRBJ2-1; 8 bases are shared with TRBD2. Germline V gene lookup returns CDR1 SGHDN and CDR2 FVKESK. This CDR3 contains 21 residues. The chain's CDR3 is CASSQDAGGRHGQSSYNEEFF. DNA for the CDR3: TGTGCCAGCAGCCAAGATGCGGGGGGCAGGCACGGCCAGAGTTCCTACAATGAGGAGTTCTTC.

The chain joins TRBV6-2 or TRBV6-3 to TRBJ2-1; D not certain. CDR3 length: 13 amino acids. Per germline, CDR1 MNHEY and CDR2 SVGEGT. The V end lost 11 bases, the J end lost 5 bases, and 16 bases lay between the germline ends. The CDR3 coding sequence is TGTGCCGGTACTACCGGTCCTAACAATGAGCAGTTCTTC. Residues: CAGTTGPNNEQFF.

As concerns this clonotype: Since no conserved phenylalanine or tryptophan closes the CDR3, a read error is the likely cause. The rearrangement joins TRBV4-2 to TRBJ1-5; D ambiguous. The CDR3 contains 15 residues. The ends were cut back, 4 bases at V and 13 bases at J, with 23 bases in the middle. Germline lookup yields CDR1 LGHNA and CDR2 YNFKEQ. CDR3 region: CASSRSWGGNQHQHL. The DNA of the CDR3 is TGTGCCAGCAGCCGTAGTTGGGGTGGCAATCAGCATCAGCATTTA.

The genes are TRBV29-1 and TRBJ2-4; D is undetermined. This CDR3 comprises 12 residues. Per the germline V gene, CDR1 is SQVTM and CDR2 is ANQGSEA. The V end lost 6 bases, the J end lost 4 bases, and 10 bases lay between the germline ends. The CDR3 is CSVGTRKNIQYF. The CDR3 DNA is TGCAGCGTGGGAACCAGGAAAAACATTCAGTACTTC. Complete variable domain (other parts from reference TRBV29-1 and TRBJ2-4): SAVISQKPSRDICQRGTSLTIQCQVDSQVTMMFWYRQQPGQSLTLIATANQGSEATYESGFVIDKFPISRPNLTFSTLTVSNMSPEDSSIYLCSVGTRKNIQYFGAGTRLSVL.

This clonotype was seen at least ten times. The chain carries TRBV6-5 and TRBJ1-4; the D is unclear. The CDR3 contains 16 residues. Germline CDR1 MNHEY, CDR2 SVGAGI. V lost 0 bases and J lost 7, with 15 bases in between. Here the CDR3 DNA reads TGTGCCAGCAGTTACTCGGTCCCGGCCAGAGGTGAAAAACTGTTTTTT. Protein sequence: CASSYSVPARGEKLFF.

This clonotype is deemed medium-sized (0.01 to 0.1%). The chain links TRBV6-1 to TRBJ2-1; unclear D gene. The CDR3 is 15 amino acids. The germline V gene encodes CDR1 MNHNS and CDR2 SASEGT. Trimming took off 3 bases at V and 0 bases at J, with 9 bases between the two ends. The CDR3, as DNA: TGTGCCAGCAGTGACACCCAAAGCTCCTACAATGAGCAGTTCTTC. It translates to CASSDTQSSYNEQFF.

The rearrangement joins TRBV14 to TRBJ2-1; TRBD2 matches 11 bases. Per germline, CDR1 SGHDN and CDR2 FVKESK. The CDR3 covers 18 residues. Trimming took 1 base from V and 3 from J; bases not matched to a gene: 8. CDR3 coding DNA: TGTGCCAGCAGCCAAGCGGGACTAGCGGAGAGCTACTACAATGAGCAGTTCTTC. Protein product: CASSQAGLAESYYNEQFF.

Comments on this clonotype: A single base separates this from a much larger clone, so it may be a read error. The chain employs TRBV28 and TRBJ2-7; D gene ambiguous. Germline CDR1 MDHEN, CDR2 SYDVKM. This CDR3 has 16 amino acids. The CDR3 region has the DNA TGTTCCAGCAGTTCAAGCCGTTGGAGTGCGGCTTACGAGCAGTACTTC. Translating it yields CSSSSSRWSAAYEQYF.

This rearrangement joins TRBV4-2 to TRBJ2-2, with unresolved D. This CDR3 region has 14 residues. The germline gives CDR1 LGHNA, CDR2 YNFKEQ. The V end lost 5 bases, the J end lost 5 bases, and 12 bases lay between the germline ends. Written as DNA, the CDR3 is TGTGCCAGCAGCATGGGGTTGGAAACCGGGGAGCTGTTTTTT. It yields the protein CASSMGLETGELFF.

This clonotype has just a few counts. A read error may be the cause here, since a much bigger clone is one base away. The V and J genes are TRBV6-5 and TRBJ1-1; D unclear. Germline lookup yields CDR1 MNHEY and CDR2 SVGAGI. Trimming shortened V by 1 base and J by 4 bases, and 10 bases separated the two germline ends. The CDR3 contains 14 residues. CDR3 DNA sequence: TGTGCCAGCAGTTACTTCGGGGAAGGCACTGAAGCTTTCTTT. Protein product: CASSYFGEGTEAFF.

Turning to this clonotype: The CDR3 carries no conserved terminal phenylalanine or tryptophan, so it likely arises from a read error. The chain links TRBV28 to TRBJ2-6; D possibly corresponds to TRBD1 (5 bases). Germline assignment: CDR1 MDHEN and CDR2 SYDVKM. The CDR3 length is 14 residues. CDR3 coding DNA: TGTGCCAGCAATACAGGCTCTGGGGCCAACCTCCTGACTATC. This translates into CASNTGSGANLLTI.

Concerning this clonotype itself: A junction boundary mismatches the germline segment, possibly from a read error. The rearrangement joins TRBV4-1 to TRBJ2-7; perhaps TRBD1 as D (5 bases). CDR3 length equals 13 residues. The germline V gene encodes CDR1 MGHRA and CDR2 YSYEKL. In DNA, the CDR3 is TGCGCCAGTAGTTTCGACAGATTCTACGAGGAGTACTTC. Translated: CASSFDRFYEEYF.

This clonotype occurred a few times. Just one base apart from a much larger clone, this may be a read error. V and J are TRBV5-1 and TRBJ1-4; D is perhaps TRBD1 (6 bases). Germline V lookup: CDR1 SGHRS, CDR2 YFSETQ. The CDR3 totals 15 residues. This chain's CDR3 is CASSLQGPPNEKLYF. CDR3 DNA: TGCGCCAGCAGCCTCCAGGGGCCTCCGAATGAAAAACTGTATTTT.

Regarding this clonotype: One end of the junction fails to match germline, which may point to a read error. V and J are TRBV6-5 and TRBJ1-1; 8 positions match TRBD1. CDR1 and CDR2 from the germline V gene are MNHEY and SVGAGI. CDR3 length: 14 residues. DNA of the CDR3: TGTGCCGGCAGAACAGGGGGGATGAACACTGAAGCTATCTTT. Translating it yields CAGRTGGMNTEAIF.

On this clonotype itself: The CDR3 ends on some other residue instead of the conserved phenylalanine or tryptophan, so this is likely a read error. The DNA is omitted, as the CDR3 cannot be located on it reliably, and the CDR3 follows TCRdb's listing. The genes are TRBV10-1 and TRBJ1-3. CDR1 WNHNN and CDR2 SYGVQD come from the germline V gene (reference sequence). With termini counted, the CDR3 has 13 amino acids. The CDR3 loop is CASSPDLGNTICS.

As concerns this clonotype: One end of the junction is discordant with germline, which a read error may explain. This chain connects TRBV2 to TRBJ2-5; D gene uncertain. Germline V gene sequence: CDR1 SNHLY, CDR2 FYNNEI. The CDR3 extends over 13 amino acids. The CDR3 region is CASKPGRQETQYF. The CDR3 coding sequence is TGTGCCAGCAAGCCAGGACGGCAAGAGACCCAATACTTC.

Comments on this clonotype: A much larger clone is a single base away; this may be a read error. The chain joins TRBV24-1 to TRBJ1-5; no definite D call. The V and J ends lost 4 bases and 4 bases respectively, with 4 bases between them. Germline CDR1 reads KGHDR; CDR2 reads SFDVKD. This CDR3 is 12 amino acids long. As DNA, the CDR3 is TGTGCCACCAGTGACAGGAATCAGCCCCAGCATTTT. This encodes CATSDRNQPQHF.

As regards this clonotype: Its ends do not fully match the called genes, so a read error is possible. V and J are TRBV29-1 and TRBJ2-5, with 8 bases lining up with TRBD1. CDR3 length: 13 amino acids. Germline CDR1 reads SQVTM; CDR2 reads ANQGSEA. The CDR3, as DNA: TGCAACGTTAACCCGGGACAGGAAGAGACCCAGTACTTC. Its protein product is CNVNPGQEETQYF.

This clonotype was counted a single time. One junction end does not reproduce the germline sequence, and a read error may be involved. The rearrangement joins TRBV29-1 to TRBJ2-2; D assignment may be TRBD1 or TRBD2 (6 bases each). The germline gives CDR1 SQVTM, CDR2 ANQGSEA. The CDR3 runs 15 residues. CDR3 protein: CSARPSAGGTEELFF. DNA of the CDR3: TGTAGCGCTCGACCCTCGGCCGGGGGCACCGAGGAGCTGTTTTTT.

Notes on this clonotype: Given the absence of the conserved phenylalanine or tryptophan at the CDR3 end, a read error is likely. This CDR3 is CANVRTGANVLTL. For the CDR3, the DNA is TGTGCCAACGTAAGGACTGGGGCCAACGTCCTGACTCTC. The chain joins TRBV12-3 or TRBV12-4 to TRBJ2-6; the D is unclear. The V end lost 10 bases, the J end lost 2 bases, and 9 bases lay between the germline ends. There are 13 residues in the CDR3.

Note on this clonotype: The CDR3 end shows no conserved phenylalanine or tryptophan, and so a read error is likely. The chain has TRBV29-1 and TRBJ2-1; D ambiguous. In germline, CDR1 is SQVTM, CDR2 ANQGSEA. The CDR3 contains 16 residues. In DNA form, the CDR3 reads TGCAGCCTCGAAGATCTGGCGGCCAGCTCCTACAGTGAGCAGTTCCTC. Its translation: CSLEDLAASSYSEQFL.

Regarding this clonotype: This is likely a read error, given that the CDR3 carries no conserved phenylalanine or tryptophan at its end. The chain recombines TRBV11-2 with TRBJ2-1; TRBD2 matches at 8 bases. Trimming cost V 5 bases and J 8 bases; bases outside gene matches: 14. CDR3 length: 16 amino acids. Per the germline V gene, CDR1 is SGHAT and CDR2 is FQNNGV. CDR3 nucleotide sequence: TGTGCCAGCAGCCCTAGATTAGCGGGACGGCAATATGAGCAGTTCATC. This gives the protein CASSPRLAGRQYEQFI.

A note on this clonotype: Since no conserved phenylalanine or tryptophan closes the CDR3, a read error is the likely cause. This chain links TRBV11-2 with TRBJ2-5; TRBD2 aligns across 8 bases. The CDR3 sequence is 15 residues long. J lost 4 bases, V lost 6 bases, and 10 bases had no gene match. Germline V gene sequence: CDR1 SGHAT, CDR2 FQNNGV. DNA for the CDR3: TGTGCCAGCAGGGACACACGGGGGGGCAGAGAGACCCAGTACTTA. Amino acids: CASRDTRGGRETQYL.

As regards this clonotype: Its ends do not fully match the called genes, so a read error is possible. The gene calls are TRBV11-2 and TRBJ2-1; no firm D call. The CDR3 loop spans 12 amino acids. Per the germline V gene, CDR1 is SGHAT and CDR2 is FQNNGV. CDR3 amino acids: CGSSPLGSKQFF. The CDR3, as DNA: TGTGGCAGCAGCCCTTTAGGAAGTAAGCAGTTCTTC.

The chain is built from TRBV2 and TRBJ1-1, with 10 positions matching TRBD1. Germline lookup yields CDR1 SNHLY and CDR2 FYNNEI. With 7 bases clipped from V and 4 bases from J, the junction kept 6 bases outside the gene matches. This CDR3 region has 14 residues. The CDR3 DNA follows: TGTGCCAGCAAATCGCGGGACAGGGGCACTGAAGCTTTCTTT. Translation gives CASKSRDRGTEAFF.

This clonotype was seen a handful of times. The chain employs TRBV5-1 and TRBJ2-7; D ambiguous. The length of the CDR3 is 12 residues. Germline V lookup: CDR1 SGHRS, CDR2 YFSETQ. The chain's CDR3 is CVSSSQIYEQYV. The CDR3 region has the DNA TGCGTCAGCAGTTCACAGATATACGAGCAGTATGTC.

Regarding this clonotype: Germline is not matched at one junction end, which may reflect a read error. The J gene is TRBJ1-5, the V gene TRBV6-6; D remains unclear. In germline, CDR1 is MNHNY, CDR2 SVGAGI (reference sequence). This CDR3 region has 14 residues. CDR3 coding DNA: TGTGCCATCAGTCAAGCCAGAAGCAATCAGCCCCAGCATTTT. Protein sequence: CAISQARSNQPQHF.